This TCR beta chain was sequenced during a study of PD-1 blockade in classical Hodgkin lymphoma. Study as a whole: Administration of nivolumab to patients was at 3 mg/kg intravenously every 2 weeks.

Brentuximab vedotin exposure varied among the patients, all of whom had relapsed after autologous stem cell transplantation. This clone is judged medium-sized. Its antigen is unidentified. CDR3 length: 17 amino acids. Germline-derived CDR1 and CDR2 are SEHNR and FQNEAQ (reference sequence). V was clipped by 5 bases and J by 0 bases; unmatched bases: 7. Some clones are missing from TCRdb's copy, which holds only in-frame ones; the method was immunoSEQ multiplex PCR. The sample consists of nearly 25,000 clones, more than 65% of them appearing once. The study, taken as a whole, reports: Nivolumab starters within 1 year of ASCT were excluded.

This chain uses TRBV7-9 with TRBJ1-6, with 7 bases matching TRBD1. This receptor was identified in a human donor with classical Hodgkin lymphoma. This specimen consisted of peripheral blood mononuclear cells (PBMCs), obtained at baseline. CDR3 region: CASSTGQTSSYNSPLHF. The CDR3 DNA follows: TGTGCCAGCAGCACGGGACAGACCAGCTCCTATAATTCACCCCTCCACTTT.